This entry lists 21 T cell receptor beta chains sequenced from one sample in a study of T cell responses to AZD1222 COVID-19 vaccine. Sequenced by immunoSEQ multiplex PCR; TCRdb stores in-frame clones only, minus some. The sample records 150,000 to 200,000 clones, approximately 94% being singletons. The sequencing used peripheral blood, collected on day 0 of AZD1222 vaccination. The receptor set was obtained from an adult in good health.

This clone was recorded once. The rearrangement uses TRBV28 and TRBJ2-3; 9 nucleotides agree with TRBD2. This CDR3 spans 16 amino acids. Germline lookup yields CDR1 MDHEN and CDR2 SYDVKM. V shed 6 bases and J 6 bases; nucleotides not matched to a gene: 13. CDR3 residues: CASRSGTSWIWDTQYF. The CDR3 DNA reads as TGTGCCAGCAGATCCGGGACTAGCTGGATATGGGATACGCAGTATTTT.

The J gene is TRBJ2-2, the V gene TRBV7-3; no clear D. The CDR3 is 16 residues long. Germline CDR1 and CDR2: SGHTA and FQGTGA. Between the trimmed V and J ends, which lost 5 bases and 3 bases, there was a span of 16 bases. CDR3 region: CASSPRPLDYTGELFF. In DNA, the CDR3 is TGTGCCAGCAGCCCTCGCCCACTGGATTACACCGGGGAGCTGTTTTTT.

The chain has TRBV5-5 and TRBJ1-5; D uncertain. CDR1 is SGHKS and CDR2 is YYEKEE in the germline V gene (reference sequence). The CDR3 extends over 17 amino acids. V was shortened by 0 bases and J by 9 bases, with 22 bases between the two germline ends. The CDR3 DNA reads TGTGCCAGCAGCTTGGCCTTCTTAGGGCGTTTTGATCGGCCCCAGCATTTT. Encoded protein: CASSLAFLGRFDRPQHF.

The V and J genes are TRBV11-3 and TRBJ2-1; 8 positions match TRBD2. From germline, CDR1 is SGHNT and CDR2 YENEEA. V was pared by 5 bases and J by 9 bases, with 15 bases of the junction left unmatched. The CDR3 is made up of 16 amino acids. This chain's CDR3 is CASSPVGGLGRGEQFF. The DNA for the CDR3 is TGTGCCAGCAGCCCGGTCGGGGGACTAGGGCGAGGTGAGCAGTTCTTC.

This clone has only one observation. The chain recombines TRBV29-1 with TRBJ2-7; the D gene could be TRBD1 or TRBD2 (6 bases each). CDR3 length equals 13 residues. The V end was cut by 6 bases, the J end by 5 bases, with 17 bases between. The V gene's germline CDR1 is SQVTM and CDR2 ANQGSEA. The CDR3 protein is CSVVWRGMHEQYF. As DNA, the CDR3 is TGCAGCGTGGTCTGGAGGGGGATGCACGAGCAGTACTTC.

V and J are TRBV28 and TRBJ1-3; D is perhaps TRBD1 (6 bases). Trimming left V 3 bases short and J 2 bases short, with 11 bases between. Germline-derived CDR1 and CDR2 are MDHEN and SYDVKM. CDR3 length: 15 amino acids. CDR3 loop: CASSFAGGAGNTIYF. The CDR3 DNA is TGTGCCAGCAGTTTTGCGGGGGGCGCTGGAAACACCATATATTTT.

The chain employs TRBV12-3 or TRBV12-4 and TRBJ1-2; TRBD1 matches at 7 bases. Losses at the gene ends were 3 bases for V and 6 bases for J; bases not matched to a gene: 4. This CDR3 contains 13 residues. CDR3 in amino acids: CASSFWQGDGYTF. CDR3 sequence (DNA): TGTGCCAGCAGTTTCTGGCAGGGGGATGGCTACACCTTC.

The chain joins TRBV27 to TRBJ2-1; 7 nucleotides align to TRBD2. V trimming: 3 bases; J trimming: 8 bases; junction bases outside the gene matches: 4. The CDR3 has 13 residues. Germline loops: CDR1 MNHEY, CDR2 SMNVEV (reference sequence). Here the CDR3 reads CASSLTGGHEQFF. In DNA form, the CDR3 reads TGTGCCAGCAGTTTGACGGGAGGACATGAGCAGTTCTTC.

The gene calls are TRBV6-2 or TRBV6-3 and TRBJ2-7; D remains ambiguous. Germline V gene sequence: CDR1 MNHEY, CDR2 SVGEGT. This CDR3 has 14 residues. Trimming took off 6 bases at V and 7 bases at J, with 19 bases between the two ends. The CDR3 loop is CASSLPTGPGEQYF. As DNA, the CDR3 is TGTGCCAGCAGCCTACCGACTGGGCCCGGTGAGCAGTACTTC.

The CDR3 loop is CAWRIGGTEAFF. The CDR3 region has the DNA TGTGCCTGGAGGATAGGGGGGACTGAAGCTTTCTTT. This chain joins TRBV30 and TRBJ1-1, with D possibly matching TRBD1 (6 bases). Between the trimmed V and J ends, which lost 3 bases and 5 bases, there was a span of 10 bases. The germline gives CDR1 GTSNPN, CDR2 SVGIG (reference sequence). This CDR3 is 12 amino acids long.

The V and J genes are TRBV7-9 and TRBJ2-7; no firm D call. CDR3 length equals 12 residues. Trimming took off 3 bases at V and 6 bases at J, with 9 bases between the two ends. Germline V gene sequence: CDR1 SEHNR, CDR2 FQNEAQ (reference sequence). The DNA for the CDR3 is TGTGCCAGCAGCTTGGTTCAGATCGAGCAGTACTTC. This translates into CASSLVQIEQYF.

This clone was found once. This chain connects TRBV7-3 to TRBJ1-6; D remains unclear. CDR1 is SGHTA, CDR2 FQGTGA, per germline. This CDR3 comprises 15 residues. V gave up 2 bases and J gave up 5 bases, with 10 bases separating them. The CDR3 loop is CASSLYPGNNSPLHF. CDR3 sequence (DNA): TGTGCCAGCAGCTTATATCCGGGCAATAATTCACCCCTCCACTTT. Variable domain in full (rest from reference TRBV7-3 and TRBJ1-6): GAGVSQTPSNKVTEKGKYVELRCDPISGHTALYWYRQSLGQGPEFLIYFQGTGAADDSGLPNDRFFAVRPEGSVSTLKIQRTERGDSAVYLCASSLYPGNNSPLHFGNGTRLTVT.

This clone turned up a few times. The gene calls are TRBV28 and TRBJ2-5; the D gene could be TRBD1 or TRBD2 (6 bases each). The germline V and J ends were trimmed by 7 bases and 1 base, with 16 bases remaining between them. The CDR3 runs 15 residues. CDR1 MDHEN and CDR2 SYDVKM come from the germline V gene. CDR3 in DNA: TGTGCCAGCACGAGGGGGGCACACATCCAAGAGACCCAGTACTTC. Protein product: CASTRGAHIQETQYF.

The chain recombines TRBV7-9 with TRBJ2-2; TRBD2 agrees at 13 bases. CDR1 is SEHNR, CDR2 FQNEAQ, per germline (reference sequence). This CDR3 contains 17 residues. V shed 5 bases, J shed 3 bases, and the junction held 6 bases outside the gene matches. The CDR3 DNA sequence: TGTGCCAGCAGCAGGGGACTAGCGGGACCTTACACCGGGGAGCTGTTTTTT. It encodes CASSRGLAGPYTGELFF.

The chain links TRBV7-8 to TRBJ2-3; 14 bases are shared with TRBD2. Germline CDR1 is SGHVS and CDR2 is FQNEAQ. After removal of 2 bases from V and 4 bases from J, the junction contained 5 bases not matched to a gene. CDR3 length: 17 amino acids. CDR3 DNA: TGTGCCAGCAGCTTAAGGACTAGCGGGAGGTCGGCAGATACGCAGTATTTT. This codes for CASSLRTSGRSADTQYF.

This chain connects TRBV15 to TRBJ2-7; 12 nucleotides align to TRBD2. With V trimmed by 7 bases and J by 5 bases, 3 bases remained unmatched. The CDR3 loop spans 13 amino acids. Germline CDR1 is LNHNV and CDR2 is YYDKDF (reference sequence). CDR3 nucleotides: TGTGCCACCAAGACTAGCGGGAGTGACGAGCAGTACTTC. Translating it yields CATKTSGSDEQYF.

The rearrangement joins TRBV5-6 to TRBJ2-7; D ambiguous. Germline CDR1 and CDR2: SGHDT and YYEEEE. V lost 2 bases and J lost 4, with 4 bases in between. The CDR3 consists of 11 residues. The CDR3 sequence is CASSFEYEQYF. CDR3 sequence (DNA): TGTGCCAGCAGCTTTGAGTACGAGCAGTACTTC.

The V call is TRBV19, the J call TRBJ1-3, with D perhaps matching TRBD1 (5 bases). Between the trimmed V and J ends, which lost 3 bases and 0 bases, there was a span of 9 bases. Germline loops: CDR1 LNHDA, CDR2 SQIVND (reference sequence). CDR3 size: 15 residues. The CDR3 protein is CASSIGGNSGNTIYF. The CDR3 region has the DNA TGTGCCAGTAGTATTGGGGGGAACTCTGGAAACACCATATATTTT.

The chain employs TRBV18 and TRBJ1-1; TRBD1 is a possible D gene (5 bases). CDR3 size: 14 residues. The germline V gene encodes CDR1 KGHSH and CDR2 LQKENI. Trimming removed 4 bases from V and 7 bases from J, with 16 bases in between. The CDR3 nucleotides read TGTGCCAGCTCACTACTAAAAGGACACCTTGAAGCTTTCTTT. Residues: CASSLLKGHLEAFF.

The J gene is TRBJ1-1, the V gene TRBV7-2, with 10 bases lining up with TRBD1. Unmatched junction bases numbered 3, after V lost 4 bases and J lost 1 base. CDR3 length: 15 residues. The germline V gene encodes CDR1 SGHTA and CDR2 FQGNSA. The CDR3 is CASSSGQGRNTEAFF. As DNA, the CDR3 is TGTGCCAGCAGCTCGGGACAGGGGAGGAACACTGAAGCTTTCTTT.

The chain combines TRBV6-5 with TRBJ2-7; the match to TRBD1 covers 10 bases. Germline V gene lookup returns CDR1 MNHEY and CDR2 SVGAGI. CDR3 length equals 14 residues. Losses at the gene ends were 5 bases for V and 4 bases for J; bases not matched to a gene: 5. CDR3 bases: TGTGCCAGCAGTAAGGACAGGGGGGGATACGAGCAGTACTTC. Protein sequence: CASSKDRGGYEQYF.